The 22 T cell receptor beta chains reported below all come from one sample, sequenced in a study of OX40 agonist ivuxolimab in advanced cancers. Profiled with immunoSEQ multiplex PCR; TCRdb holds only in-frame clones, not every one. Of just under 75,000 clones in the sample, around nine tenths were seen once. Sequenced here: CD4+ or CD8+ T cells sorted from blood, sampled in a trial of the OX40 agonist ivuxolimab. All receptors come from an adult with an advanced solid tumor such as melanoma, head and neck, liver or kidney cancer.

This chain links TRBV6-5 with TRBJ2-5, with a weak D call TRBD1 (5 bases). The CDR3 spans 14 residues. Germline-derived CDR1 and CDR2 are MNHEY and SVGAGI. V shed 10 bases and J shed 1 base, with 16 bases lying between them. The CDR3 nucleotides read TGTGCCACCAGACGTGGGGCGCTCCAAGAGACCCAGTACTTC. As protein: CATRRGALQETQYF.

The chain has TRBV11-2 and TRBJ2-7; D unresolved. Trimming pared 2 bases from V and 0 bases from J, leaving 11 bases between. CDR3 length: 15 amino acids. Germline V gene sequence: CDR1 SGHAT, CDR2 FQNNGV. The CDR3 loop reads CASSLIPPSSYEQYF. CDR3 DNA: TGTGCCAGCAGCTTAATCCCCCCGTCCTCCTACGAGCAGTACTTC.

V is TRBV27 and J is TRBJ1-1; D remains unclear. CDR1 is MNHEY, CDR2 SMNVEV, per germline (reference sequence). The CDR3 spans 14 residues. The V end lost 3 bases, the J end lost 7 bases, and 15 bases lay between the germline ends. The CDR3 bases are TGTGCCAGCAGTTTTCCGGGGAGGGTCGGTGAAGCTTTCTTT. It is translated as CASSFPGRVGEAFF.

This clone came up once. The chain combines TRBV7-9 with TRBJ1-4; the D gene is possibly TRBD1 (5 bases). The CDR3 totals 14 residues. Germline V gene sequence: CDR1 SEHNR, CDR2 FQNEAQ (reference sequence). Trimming removed 2 bases at V and 2 bases at J, with 6 bases between. This CDR3 reads CASSLRDTNEKLFF. The CDR3 region has the DNA TGTGCCAGCAGCTTAAGGGACACTAATGAAAAACTGTTTTTT.

The chain links TRBV6-5 to TRBJ2-3, with D unresolved. The CDR3 sequence is 14 residues long. The V and J ends lost 0 bases and 1 base respectively, with 5 bases between them. The germline V gene encodes CDR1 MNHEY and CDR2 SVGAGI. The CDR3, as DNA: TGTGCCAGCAGTTACTCCCGGGGCACAGATACGCAGTATTTT. It yields the protein CASSYSRGTDTQYF.

The sample holds one count of this clone. V gene TRBV7-8 combines with J gene TRBJ2-3; TRBD2 matches at 13 bases. The CDR3 spans 16 residues. Unmatched junction bases numbered 3, after V lost 2 bases and J lost 4 bases. CDR1 and CDR2 (germline): SGHVS, FQNEAQ. The CDR3 DNA reads as TGTGCCAGCAGCTTAACCGGGACTAGCGGGGCAGATACGCAGTATTTT. It codes for CASSLTGTSGADTQYF.

V is TRBV7-2 and J is TRBJ2-7, with TRBD1 identical over 9 bases. The J segment lost 5 bases and the V segment lost 3 bases, leaving 2 bases of the junction unmatched. This CDR3 spans 13 amino acids. Germline V gives CDR1 SGHTA, CDR2 FQGNSA. The CDR3 sequence: CASSFNRGHEQYF. The CDR3 coding sequence is TGTGCCAGCAGCTTCAACAGGGGGCACGAGCAGTACTTC.

This sequence joins TRBV9 and TRBJ2-3, with D tentatively TRBD2 (6 bases). The ends were cut back, 0 bases at V and 0 bases at J, with 11 bases in the middle. Per the germline V gene, CDR1 is SGDLS and CDR2 is YYNGEE. This CDR3 is built from 16 residues. Here the CDR3 DNA reads TGTGCCAGCAGCGTAGGGGGACTGATTAGCACAGATACGCAGTATTTT. Protein product: CASSVGGLISTDTQYF.

The J gene is TRBJ2-4, the V gene TRBV6-5; the D gene could be TRBD1 or TRBD2 (6 bases each). Per germline, CDR1 MNHEY and CDR2 SVGAGI. The CDR3 has 14 amino acids. V lost 5 bases to trimming and J lost 11 bases, with 19 bases between them. This CDR3 is CASSGSSEGGLQYF. DNA of the CDR3: TGTGCCAGCAGTGGCTCCTCGGAGGGGGGTCTTCAGTACTTC.

This chain uses TRBV18 with TRBJ1-3; D gene uncertain. Deletions cut 2 bases from V and 0 bases from J, with 8 bases between. The CDR3 sequence is 15 residues long. Germline values: CDR1 KGHSH, CDR2 LQKENI. This CDR3 reads CASSPTQLSGNTIYF. DNA of the CDR3: TGTGCCAGCTCACCAACACAGCTCTCTGGAAACACCATATATTTT.

The rearrangement joins TRBV6-5 to TRBJ2-3; D is ambiguous. CDR1 MNHEY and CDR2 SVGAGI come from the germline V gene. V gave up 4 bases and J gave up 6 bases, with 5 bases separating them. This CDR3 has 11 residues. This chain's CDR3 is CASSFADTQYF. In DNA, the CDR3 is TGTGCCAGCAGTTTTGCGGATACGCAGTATTTT.

The chain combines TRBV11-2 with TRBJ1-1; D remains ambiguous. The length of the CDR3 is 14 residues. CDR1 is SGHAT and CDR2 is FQNNGV in the germline V gene. V was shortened by 1 base and J by 4 bases, with 10 bases between the two germline ends. The CDR3 sequence is CASSLVRGPTEAFF. The CDR3 DNA follows: TGTGCCAGCAGCTTAGTGCGGGGTCCCACTGAAGCTTTCTTT.

The chain couples TRBV10-1 to TRBJ2-1, with 8 bases lining up with TRBD2. The trim removed 0 bases at V and 2 bases at J, leaving 6 bases unmatched. This CDR3 comprises 17 residues. From germline, CDR1 is WNHNN and CDR2 SYGVQD (reference sequence). CDR3 in DNA: TGCGCCAGCAGTGAGTCTGGGGGACTAGGGACCTACAATGAGCAGTTCTTC. Protein product: CASSESGGLGTYNEQFF.

This chain uses TRBV5-1 with TRBJ1-4; unclear D gene. CDR3 length: 15 residues. Trimming pared 4 bases from V and 0 bases from J, leaving 10 bases between. Germline V gives CDR1 SGHRS, CDR2 YFSETQ. In DNA form, the CDR3 reads TGCGCCAGCAGCCCTGGGAGTGCAACTAATGAAAAACTGTTTTTT. Translation: CASSPGSATNEKLFF.

This sequence joins TRBV5-1 and TRBJ1-1; tentative D call: TRBD1 (6 bases). V shed 4 bases and J shed 1 base, with 14 bases lying between them. The germline V gene encodes CDR1 SGHRS and CDR2 YFSETQ. The CDR3 runs to 15 residues. The CDR3: CASSRDGQSNTEAFF. The CDR3 bases are TGCGCCAGCAGCCGCGACGGACAGTCGAACACTGAAGCTTTCTTT.

Written as DNA, the CDR3 is TGTGCCAGCAGCTTAGACGGGAGCTCCTACAATGAGCAGTTCTTC. Its protein is CASSLDGSSYNEQFF. This chain links TRBV7-8 with TRBJ2-1; a weak D match, TRBD2 (6 bases). The CDR3 is 15 amino acids. From germline, CDR1 is SGHVS and CDR2 FQNEAQ. The V end lost 1 base, the J end lost 0 bases, and 7 bases lay between the germline ends.

The chain is built from TRBV11-2 and TRBJ2-7; maybe TRBD2 (6 bases). Per the germline V gene, CDR1 is SGHAT and CDR2 is FQNNGV. The CDR3 is 15 amino acids. Trimming took 3 bases from V and 6 from J, leaving 18 bases between them. The CDR3 DNA reads as TGTGCCAGCAGCTTGTTGAGTGACTCCGGGAGCGAGCAGTACTTC. It encodes CASSLLSDSGSEQYF.

The table lists this clone with a few counts. V usage is TRBV5-4 and J usage is TRBJ1-2; D not resolved. The germline V gene has CDR1 SGHNT and CDR2 YYREEE (reference sequence). V was clipped by 0 bases and J by 0 bases, with 3 bases between them. The CDR3 runs 13 residues. DNA of the CDR3: TGTGCCAGCAGCTTGGCAGCTAACTATGGCTACACCTTC. Residues: CASSLAANYGYTF.

V usage is TRBV7-6 and J usage is TRBJ2-2; TRBD2 matches 8 bases. Trimming at V came to 5 bases and at J to 2 bases, leaving 10 bases not matched to a gene. The CDR3 loop spans 17 amino acids. Germline V gene sequence: CDR1 SGHVS, CDR2 FNYEAQ. The CDR3 is CASSQRGIRPNTGELFF. Here the CDR3 DNA reads TGTGCCAGCAGCCAGCGGGGGATCAGGCCTAACACCGGGGAGCTGTTTTTT.

CDR3 in DNA: TGCGCCAGCAGCTCAGGGACAGGAGGAGGCGAGCAGTACTTC. Protein product: CASSSGTGGGEQYF. The rearrangement uses TRBV5-1 and TRBJ2-7, with 8 positions matching TRBD1. CDR3 length equals 14 residues. CDR1 is SGHRS, CDR2 YFSETQ, per germline. V was pared by 3 bases and J by 6 bases, with 8 bases of the junction left unmatched.

The V and J genes are TRBV25-1 and TRBJ2-5; D is uncertain. The germline V gene has CDR1 MGHDK and CDR2 SYGVNS. The CDR3 runs to 11 residues. The V gene lost 6 bases and the J gene lost 5 bases, with 7 bases spanning the gap. CDR3 sequence reads: CASRSQETQYF. The CDR3 region has the DNA TGTGCCAGCAGGTCTCAGGAGACCCAGTACTTC.

The V and J genes are TRBV5-1 and TRBJ1-5; D may be TRBD1 (5 bases). Between the trimmed V and J ends, which lost 0 bases and 5 bases, there was a span of 12 bases. The CDR3 totals 15 residues. CDR1 is SGHRS and CDR2 is YFSETQ in the germline V gene. CDR3 nucleotide sequence: TGCGCCAGCAGCTTGGTAGGGGCAGGTGATCAGCCCCAGCATTTT. Its protein is CASSLVGAGDQPQHF.